Sequencing of this T cell receptor beta chain was carried out in a study of somatic mutations in cytotoxic T cells in rheumatoid arthritis. Data came from immunoSEQ multiplex PCR; TCRdb stores just in-frame clones and leaves some out. The table records 15,000 to 20,000 clones, 75% to 80% of them present only once. J lost 3 bases, V lost 8 bases, and 9 bases had no gene match. This CDR3 is built from 14 residues. The germline V gene has CDR1 MNHEY and CDR2 SVGAGI. The receptor was derived from an adult with rheumatoid arthritis. The chain has TRBV6-5 and TRBJ1-1; 7 bases fit TRBD1. The sample comprised CD8+ T cells sorted from blood. For the CDR3, the DNA is TGTGCCAGCCACCTCCTCACAGGGGACACTGAAGCTTTCTTT. Protein sequence: CASHLLTGDTEAFF.